The clone carrying this TCR beta chain was detected only a few times. No antigen is known for it. The authors ran a second PCR of about 6 to 11 cycles using a sample-barcoded 5' primer and a J-beta primer mix. TCRdb recomputed calls from the 5' RACE reads with MiXCR, one row per CDR3 protein. Counted here are 1.4 million or so distinct CDR3 sequences, 35% to 45% occurring once; the ten biggest clones make up 4%. Trimming took 4 bases from V and 5 from J, leaving 20 bases between them. The CDR3 runs to 16 residues. In germline, CDR1 is SGHAT, CDR2 FQNNGV. This specimen comes from a study of blood T cells in healthy people across ages. General study points: Significant beta diversity loss was already apparent by age approximately 38, declining roughly linearly. Naive T cell percentage showed a strong correlation with TCR beta diversity.

No fewer than 6 million PBMCs went into each sample. The sequence came from a woman under 30 in good health. Sequenced sample: blood. V usage is TRBV11-2 and J usage is TRBJ2-5, with a tentative D call TRBD1 (6 bases). The CDR3 DNA is TGTGCCAGCAGCTGGGGCCAGGGCGGAAGGGGGGAGACCCAGTACTTC. Amino acids: CASSWGQGGRGETQYF.